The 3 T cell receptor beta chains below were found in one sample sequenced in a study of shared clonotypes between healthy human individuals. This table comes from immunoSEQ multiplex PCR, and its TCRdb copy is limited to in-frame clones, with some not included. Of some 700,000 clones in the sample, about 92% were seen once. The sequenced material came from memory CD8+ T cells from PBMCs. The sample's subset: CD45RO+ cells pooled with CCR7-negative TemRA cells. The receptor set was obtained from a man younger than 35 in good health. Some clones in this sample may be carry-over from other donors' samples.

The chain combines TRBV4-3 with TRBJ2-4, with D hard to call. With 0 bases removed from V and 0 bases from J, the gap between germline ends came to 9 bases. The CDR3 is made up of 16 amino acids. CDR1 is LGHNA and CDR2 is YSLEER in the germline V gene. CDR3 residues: CASSQDFLRAKNIQYF. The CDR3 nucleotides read TGCGCCAGCAGCCAAGATTTCCTAAGAGCCAAAAACATTCAGTACTTC.

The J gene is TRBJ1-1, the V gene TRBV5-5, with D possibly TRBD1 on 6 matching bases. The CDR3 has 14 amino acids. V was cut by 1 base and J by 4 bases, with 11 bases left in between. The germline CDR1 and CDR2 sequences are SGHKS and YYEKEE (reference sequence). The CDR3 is CASSLRGRVTEAFF. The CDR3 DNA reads TGTGCCAGCAGCTTGAGGGGGAGGGTCACTGAAGCTTTCTTT.

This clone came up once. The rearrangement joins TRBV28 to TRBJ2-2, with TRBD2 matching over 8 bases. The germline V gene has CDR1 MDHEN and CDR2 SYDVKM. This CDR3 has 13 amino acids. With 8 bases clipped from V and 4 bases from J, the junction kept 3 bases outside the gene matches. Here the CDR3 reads CASRTSRTGELFF. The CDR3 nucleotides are TGTGCCAGCCGGACTAGCCGCACCGGGGAGCTGTTTTTT.